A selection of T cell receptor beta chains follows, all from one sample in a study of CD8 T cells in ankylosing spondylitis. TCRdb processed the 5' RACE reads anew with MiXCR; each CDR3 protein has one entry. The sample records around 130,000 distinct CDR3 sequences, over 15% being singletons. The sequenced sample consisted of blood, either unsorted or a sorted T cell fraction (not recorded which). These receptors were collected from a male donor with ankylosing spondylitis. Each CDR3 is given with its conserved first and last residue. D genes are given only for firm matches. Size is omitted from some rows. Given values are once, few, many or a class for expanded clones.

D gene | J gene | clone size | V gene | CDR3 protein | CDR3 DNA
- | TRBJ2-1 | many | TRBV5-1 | CASFGGNEQFF | TGCGCCAGCTTCGGCGGAAATGAGCAGTTCTTC
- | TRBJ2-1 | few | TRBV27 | CASHARLVLTHNEQFF | TGTGCCAGCCACGCCCGACTAGTTCTGACCCACAATGAGCAGTTCTTC
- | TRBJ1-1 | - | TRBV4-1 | CASSQARAGLNTEAFF | TGCGCCAGCAGCCAAGCCCGGGCGGGACTGAACACTGAAGCTTTCTTT
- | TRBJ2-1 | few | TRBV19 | CASSFGADEQFF | TGTGCCAGTAGTTTCGGTGCAGATGAGCAGTTCTTC
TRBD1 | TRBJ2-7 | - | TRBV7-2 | CASSLWTGESYEQYF | TGTGCCAGCAGCCTGTGGACAGGTGAAAGCTACGAGCAGTACTTC
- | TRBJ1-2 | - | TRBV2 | CASTRDHYGYTF | TGTGCCAGCACCCGGGACCATTATGGCTACACCTTC
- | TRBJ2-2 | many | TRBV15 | CATSSDTGELFF | TGTGCCACCAGCAGTGACACCGGGGAGCTGTTTTTT
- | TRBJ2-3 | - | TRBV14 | CASTLISTDTQYF | TGTGCCAGCACCCTGATTAGCACAGATACGCAGTATTTT
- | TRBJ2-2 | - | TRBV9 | CASSVTGTLNTGELFF | TGTGCCAGCAGCGTAACCGGGACACTGAACACCGGGGAGCTGTTTTTT
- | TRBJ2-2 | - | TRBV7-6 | CASSPGGVTGELFF | TGTGCCAGCAGCCCCGGCGGGGTCACCGGGGAGCTGTTTTTT
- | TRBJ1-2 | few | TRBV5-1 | CASSLVGEGPGYGYTF | TGCGCCAGCAGCTTGGTCGGGGAAGGCCCAGGGTATGGCTACACCTTC
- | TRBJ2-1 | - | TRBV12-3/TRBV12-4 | CASSLASHEQFF | TGTGCCAGCAGTTTAGCGTCCCATGAGCAGTTCTTC
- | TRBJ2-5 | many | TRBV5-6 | CASSYNSYETQYF | TGTGCCAGCAGCTACAACTCATATGAGACCCAGTACTTC
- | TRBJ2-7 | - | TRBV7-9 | CASTPPRAYEQYF | TGTGCCAGCACCCCGCCCCGCGCCTACGAGCAGTACTTC
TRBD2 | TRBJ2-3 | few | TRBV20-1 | CSAPDRGLAGEIDTQYF | TGCAGTGCACCAGACAGAGGACTAGCGGGAGAAATAGATACGCAGTATTTT
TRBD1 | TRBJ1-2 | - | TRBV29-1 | CSVPTGADYGYTF | TGCAGCGTTCCGACAGGGGCGGACTATGGCTACACCTTC